This T cell receptor (beta chain) was captured by sequencing in a study of T cell changes during pregnancy in multiple sclerosis. Unmatched junction bases numbered 10, after V lost 6 bases and J lost 2 bases. Germline assignment: CDR1 SGHAT and CDR2 FQNNGV. This CDR3 is built from 16 residues. The protocol was immunoSEQ multiplex PCR, while the TCRdb copy is restricted to in-frame clones and leaves out a portion. The sample lists tens of thousands of clones; approximately 90% were seen once. The V gene is TRBV11-2, the J gene TRBJ1-2, with 9 bases identical to TRBD1. This TCR was recovered from a female donor in good health, enrolled as a control in a pregnancy study. Sequencing used peripheral blood, obtained in the first trimester of pregnancy. The CDR3 sequence is CASSQGGQGRNYGYTF. The CDR3 DNA follows: TGTGCCAGCAGTCAAGGGGGACAGGGCCGAAACTATGGCTACACCTTC.